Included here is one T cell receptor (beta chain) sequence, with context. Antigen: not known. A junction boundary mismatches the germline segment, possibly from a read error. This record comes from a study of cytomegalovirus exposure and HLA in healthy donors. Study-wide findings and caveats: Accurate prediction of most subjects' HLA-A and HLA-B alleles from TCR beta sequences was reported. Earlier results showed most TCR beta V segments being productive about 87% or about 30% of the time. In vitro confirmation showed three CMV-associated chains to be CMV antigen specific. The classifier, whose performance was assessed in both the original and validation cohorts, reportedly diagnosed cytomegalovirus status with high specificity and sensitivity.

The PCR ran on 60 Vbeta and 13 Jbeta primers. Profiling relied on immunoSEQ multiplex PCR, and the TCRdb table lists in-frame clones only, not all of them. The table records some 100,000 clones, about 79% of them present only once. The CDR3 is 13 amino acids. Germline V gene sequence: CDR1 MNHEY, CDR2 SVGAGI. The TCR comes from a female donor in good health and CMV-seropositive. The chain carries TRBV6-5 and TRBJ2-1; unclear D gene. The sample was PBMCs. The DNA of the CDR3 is TGTGCCAGCAGCCTGAGGCAGTACAACGAGCAGTTCTTC. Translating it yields CASSLRQYNEQFF.